This TCR beta chain emerged from a study of blood T cell repertoires in COVID-19. Background on the study: COVID-19 samples, acute and convalescent, were from the United States, Italy and Spain. T cells, B-cell-depleted T cells, or PBMCs supplied cDNA or gDNA.

Enrolled through a virtual design, the participants were between about 18 and 89 years of age and came from about two dozen US areas. Study processing details: Estimates of nucleated cell counts were drawn from the amplification of reference gene primers. Sequencing used immunoSEQ multiplex PCR; TCRdb keeps in-frame clones, though not all of them. For V, J and clone size, that table is used; D and trimming come from the DNA. The sample has about 300,000 clones; approximately 90% are singletons. The CDR3 consists of 13 residues. Germline V gives CDR1 SEHNR, CDR2 FQNEAQ (reference sequence). Deletions cut 0 bases from V and 4 bases from J, with 4 bases between.

This chain joins TRBV7-9 and TRBJ1-5, with D hard to call. Sequencing was performed on PBMCs or T cells enriched from blood (not recorded which). The clonotype comes from a man younger than 40 who had recovered from COVID-19. The CDR3 reads CASSLALNQPQHF. DNA for the CDR3: TGTGCCAGCAGCTTAGCCCTAAATCAGCCCCAGCATTTT. Based on the CDR3 plus reference TRBV7-9 and TRBJ1-5, the full variable domain is DTGVSQNPRHKITKRGQNVTFRCDPISEHNRLYWYRQTLGQGPEFLTYFQNEAQLEKSRLLSDRFSAERPKGSFSTLEIQRTEQGDSAMYLCASSLALNQPQHFGDGTRLSIL.